This TCR beta chain was recovered during a study of T cell changes during pregnancy in multiple sclerosis. The V and J ends lost 1 base and 7 bases, in that order; junction bases with no gene match: 13. Looked up from germline, CDR1 is SGHNT and CDR2 is YYREEE (reference sequence). The CDR3 spans 16 residues. Produced via immunoSEQ multiplex PCR; TCRdb's table is partial and in-frame only. The sample has tens of thousands of clones; around 92% are singletons. The receptor was isolated from a female donor in good health, enrolled as a control in a pregnancy study. This chain connects TRBV5-4 to TRBJ1-2, with TRBD1 matching over 7 bases. The material sequenced was peripheral blood, taken in the third trimester of pregnancy. This CDR3 is CASSLPLTGPRGGYTF. The CDR3 DNA follows: TGTGCCAGCAGCTTGCCCTTGACAGGGCCAAGGGGTGGCTACACCTTC.